The 28 T cell receptor beta chains listed next were all sequenced from one sample in a study of PD-L1 blockade in urothelial cancer. Only in-frame clones appear in the TCRdb table, and some are missing; sequencing was by immunoSEQ multiplex PCR. The sample holds tens of thousands of clones, 84% seen once. Time point noted: pretreatment peripheral blood. The sequencing used PBMCs, collected around atezolizumab (anti-PD-L1) treatment. These receptors were obtained from a man in his 60s with urothelial cancer.

The rearrangement uses TRBV7-3 and TRBJ2-1, with D perhaps matching TRBD1 (6 bases). The CDR3 spans 15 residues. Germline V CDR1 and CDR2: SGHTA, FQGTGA. Trimming stripped 5 bases from V and 2 bases from J, with 13 bases between. For the CDR3, the DNA is TGTGCCAGCAGCCCGGGGACAAATACCTACAATGAGCAGTTCTTC. Protein product: CASSPGTNTYNEQFF.

The chain combines TRBV19 with TRBJ1-2; TRBD1 might be the D (5 bases). The germline V and J ends were trimmed by 4 bases and 7 bases, with 19 bases remaining between them. The germline CDR1 and CDR2 sequences are LNHDA and SQIVND (reference sequence). The CDR3 extends over 15 amino acids. The DNA for the CDR3 is TGTGCCAGTAGTAGGTTCTTACAGGCCCCTTTTGGCTACACCTTC. Residues: CASSRFLQAPFGYTF.

This chain joins TRBV11-2 and TRBJ2-1; D possibly corresponds to TRBD2 (5 bases). Germline-derived CDR1 and CDR2 are SGHAT and FQNNGV. The CDR3 spans 13 residues. Trimming stripped 6 bases from V and 5 bases from J, with 11 bases between. The CDR3 nucleotides are TGTGCCAGCAGGTCACTAGAGAACAATGAGCAGTTCTTC. It codes for CASRSLENNEQFF.

This clone was observed a handful of times. This sequence joins TRBV29-1 and TRBJ1-1; D gene unclear. This CDR3 contains 13 residues. Germline-derived CDR1 and CDR2 are SQVTM and ANQGSEA. V was pared by 3 bases and J by 4 bases, with 12 bases between. The CDR3 sequence: CSVDHPPGTEAFF. DNA for the CDR3: TGCAGCGTTGACCACCCACCGGGCACTGAAGCTTTCTTT. The full variable domain, rest sourced from reference TRBV29-1 and TRBJ1-1, is SAVISQKPSRDICQRGTSLTIQCQVDSQVTMMFWYRQQPGQSLTLIATANQGSEATYESGFVIDKFPISRPNLTFSTLTVSNMSPEDSSIYLCSVDHPPGTEAFFGQGTRLTVV.

The chain links TRBV2 to TRBJ1-2; 11 nucleotides line up with TRBD1. CDR3 length: 20 residues. V was pared by 1 base and J by 0 bases, with 13 bases of the junction left unmatched. Germline CDR1 and CDR2: SNHLY and FYNNEI. CDR3 nucleotides: TGTGCCAGCAGTGAAGTGGTGCGGGGACAGGGGGGGAAAGCTAACTATGGCTACACCTTC. Its translation: CASSEVVRGQGGKANYGYTF. Variable domain in full (rest from reference TRBV2 and TRBJ1-2): EPEVTQTPSHQVTQMGQEVILRCVPISNHLYFYWYRQILGQKVEFLVSFYNNEISEKSEIFDDQFSVERPDGSNFTLKIRSTKLEDSAMYFCASSEVVRGQGGKANYGYTFGSGTRLTVV.

To note about this clone: This sample includes further DNA sequences coding for the same CDR3. The DNA for the CDR3 is TGCGCCAGCAGCTTGTCCGGGATCACAGATACGCAGTATTTT. It translates to CASSLSGITDTQYF. The rearrangement uses TRBV5-1 and TRBJ2-3; maybe TRBD2 (5 bases). Germline V gene sequence: CDR1 SGHRS, CDR2 YFSETQ. Trimming left V 1 base short and J 2 bases short, with 8 bases between. The CDR3 runs 14 residues. The whole variable domain, remainder taken from reference TRBV5-1 and TRBJ2-3, is KAGVTQTPRYLIKTRGQQVTLSCSPISGHRSVSWYQQTPGQGLQFLFEYFSETQRNKGNFPGRFSGRQFSNSRSEMNVSTLELGDSALYLCASSLSGITDTQYFGPGTRLTVL.

This sequence joins TRBV6-6 and TRBJ1-2; D not resolved. The CDR3 sequence is 14 residues long. The germline V gene encodes CDR1 MNHNY and CDR2 SVGAGI (reference sequence). V gave up 2 bases and J gave up 4 bases, with 11 bases separating them. The CDR3, as DNA: TGTGCCAGCAGTTACACCTCCGGGAGCTATGGCTACACCTTC. This gives the protein CASSYTSGSYGYTF.

Only a few counts were recorded for this clone. The rearrangement uses TRBV19 and TRBJ2-7; the D is unclear. Germline V gene data show CDR1 as LNHDA and CDR2 as SQIVND (reference sequence). The CDR3 has 14 amino acids. V lost 5 bases to trimming and J lost 0 bases, with 11 bases between them. The CDR3 sequence is CASSPHGSSYEQYF. In nucleotides, the CDR3 is TGTGCCAGTAGTCCGCATGGTAGCTCCTACGAGCAGTACTTC.

The chain combines TRBV19 with TRBJ2-1, with D possibly matching TRBD2 (6 bases). V lost 7 bases to trimming and J lost 15 bases, with 19 bases between them. The CDR3 extends over 12 amino acids. Germline assignment: CDR1 LNHDA and CDR2 SQIVND (reference sequence). CDR3 sequence reads: CASKSLAGGLFF. The CDR3 DNA reads as TGTGCCAGTAAAAGTCTAGCTGGAGGGTTGTTCTTC.

The rearrangement uses TRBV5-4 and TRBJ2-6; D perhaps matches TRBD1 (6 bases). CDR1 and CDR2 from the germline V gene are SGHNT and YYREEE (reference sequence). The CDR3 has 16 residues. The V and J ends lost 1 base and 1 base respectively, with 9 bases between them. For the CDR3, the DNA is TGTGCCAGCAGCTTGCAGACAGGATCTGGGGCCAACGTCCTGACTTTC. This gives the protein CASSLQTGSGANVLTF.

The chain recombines TRBV7-3 with TRBJ1-1; D not certain. V was pared by 5 bases and J by 1 base, with 17 bases between. There are 16 residues in the CDR3. Germline V gene data show CDR1 as SGHTA and CDR2 as FQGTGA. The CDR3 DNA sequence: TGTGCCAGCAGCCCTACAAAACAGATTTGGAACACTGAAGCTTTCTTT. Translated: CASSPTKQIWNTEAFF.

The gene calls are TRBV27 and TRBJ1-4; 7 bases agree with TRBD1. V lost 2 bases, J lost 4 bases, and 7 bases stayed unmatched. Per the germline V gene, CDR1 is MNHEY and CDR2 is SMNVEV (reference sequence). The CDR3 consists of 16 residues. This chain's CDR3 is CASSLDHGTDNEKLFF. CDR3 bases: TGTGCCAGCAGTTTAGACCACGGGACAGATAATGAAAAACTGTTTTTT. Full variable domain (rest looked up from reference TRBV27 and TRBJ1-4): EAQVTQNPRYLITVTGKKLTVTCSQNMNHEYMSWYRQDPGLGLRQIYYSMNVEVTDKGDVPEGYKVSRKEKRNFPLILESPSPNQTSLYFCASSLDHGTDNEKLFFGSGTQLSVL.

The gene calls are TRBV28 and TRBJ2-5; D gene unclear. CDR3 length equals 12 residues. Trimming stripped 4 bases from V and 5 bases from J, with 8 bases between. Germline V gene sequence: CDR1 MDHEN, CDR2 SYDVKM. In DNA, the CDR3 is TGTGCCAGCAGTTCCGTCGTGGAGACCCAGTACTTC. Residues: CASSSVVETQYF.

V gene TRBV7-8 combines with J gene TRBJ1-3; 7 nucleotides align to TRBD1. The CDR3 loop spans 14 amino acids. Germline V gene data show CDR1 as SGHVS and CDR2 as FQNEAQ. The V segment lost 6 bases and the J segment 0 bases; nucleotides outside the gene matches: 2. CDR3 protein: CASRTGTSGNTIYF. CDR3 nucleotide sequence: TGTGCCAGCAGGACAGGGACCTCTGGAAACACCATATATTTT.

This clone has just one count. V usage is TRBV7-3 and J usage is TRBJ2-1, with 10 bases matching TRBD2. The CDR3 is made up of 17 amino acids. V trimming: 2 bases; J trimming: 0 bases; junction bases outside the gene matches: 4. Germline V lookup: CDR1 SGHTA, CDR2 FQGTGA. The CDR3 sequence is CASSLEASGSSYNEQFF. The CDR3, as DNA: TGTGCCAGCAGCTTAGAGGCTAGCGGGAGCTCCTACAATGAGCAGTTCTTC.

This clone was counted a few times. V and J are TRBV7-2 and TRBJ2-7; 11 bases align to TRBD1. The V and J ends lost 3 bases and 6 bases, in that order; junction bases with no gene match: 7. Germline lookup yields CDR1 SGHTA and CDR2 FQGNSA. The length of the CDR3 is 15 residues. This CDR3 reads CASSLGTGGWGEQYF. The DNA of the CDR3 is TGTGCCAGCAGCTTGGGGACAGGGGGGTGGGGCGAGCAGTACTTC.

The V gene is TRBV7-8, the J gene TRBJ2-5, with D possibly matching TRBD1 (5 bases). CDR3 length: 14 amino acids. Germline V lookup: CDR1 SGHVS, CDR2 FQNEAQ. The ends were cut back, 5 bases at V and 1 base at J, with 11 bases in the middle. The CDR3 spells CASSPRQTQETQYF. DNA of the CDR3: TGTGCCAGCAGCCCCCGACAGACCCAAGAGACCCAGTACTTC. The variable domain in full, with the rest retrieved from reference TRBV7-8 and TRBJ2-5, is GAGVSQSPRYKVAKRGQDVALRCDPISGHVSLFWYQQALGQGPEFLTYFQNEAQLDKSGLPSDRFFAERPEGSVSTLKIQRTQQEDSAVYLCASSPRQTQETQYFGPGTRLLVL.

The chain has TRBV6-5 and TRBJ1-1; D not resolved. Trimming cost V 7 bases and J 2 bases, with 17 bases left between them. CDR3 length: 15 residues. Germline V gives CDR1 MNHEY, CDR2 SVGAGI. For the CDR3, the DNA is TGTGCCAGCAACAAAGACCTCGGGGTCAACACTGAAGCTTTCTTT. Amino acids: CASNKDLGVNTEAFF.

The CDR3 bases are TGTGCCAGCAGTTACTCTACGGAGAATGAGCAGTTCTTC. Its protein is CASSYSTENEQFF. This chain connects TRBV6-6 to TRBJ2-1; no clear D. The CDR3 sequence is 13 residues long. The germline V and J ends were trimmed by 0 bases and 7 bases, with 7 bases remaining between them. Germline V gives CDR1 MNHNY, CDR2 SVGAGI (reference sequence).

This clone has just one count. V and J are TRBV7-2 and TRBJ1-5; 8 bases align to TRBD1. The V gene's germline CDR1 is SGHTA and CDR2 FQGNSA. The ends lost 4 bases at V and 5 bases at J; junction bases unmatched: 13. CDR3 length: 17 amino acids. CDR3: CASSSVGQGKRYQPQHF. Here the CDR3 DNA reads TGTGCCAGCAGCTCGGTCGGACAGGGTAAGAGATATCAGCCCCAGCATTTT.

This sequence joins TRBV11-2 and TRBJ2-1; TRBD1 might be the D (5 bases). V shed 5 bases and J shed 6 bases, with 11 bases lying between them. This CDR3 is 13 amino acids long. The germline CDR1 and CDR2 sequences are SGHAT and FQNNGV. The CDR3 loop reads CASSPGPINEQFF. The CDR3 nucleotides are TGTGCCAGCAGCCCAGGGCCCATCAATGAGCAGTTCTTC.

This clone was counted between two and nine times. V and J are TRBV4-1 and TRBJ2-1, with 9 bases fitting TRBD2. The CDR3 loop spans 19 amino acids. Losses at the gene ends were 0 bases for V and 1 base for J; bases not matched to a gene: 10. CDR1 is MGHRA and CDR2 is YSYEKL in the germline V gene. Here the CDR3 reads CASSQEGGRGWGSYNEQFF. The CDR3 DNA reads as TGCGCCAGCAGCCAAGAAGGCGGGAGGGGATGGGGGTCCTACAATGAGCAGTTCTTC.

The chain joins TRBV5-4 to TRBJ2-1, with 11 bases identical to TRBD2. Germline V gives CDR1 SGHNT, CDR2 YYREEE (reference sequence). There are 12 residues in the CDR3. Trimming cost V 5 bases and J 15 bases; bases outside gene matches: 7. CDR3 amino acids: CASRLAGGVPFF. CDR3 bases: TGTGCCAGCAGGTTAGCGGGAGGGGTACCGTTCTTC.

The genes are TRBV15 and TRBJ2-2; 9 bases map to TRBD1. With V trimmed by 2 bases and J by 8 bases, 6 bases remained unmatched. CDR1 LNHNV and CDR2 YYDKDF come from the germline V gene (reference sequence). The CDR3 runs to 15 residues. The CDR3 DNA sequence: TGTGCCACCAGCAGACCGGACAGGGGTTGGGGGGAGCTGTTTTTT. Translation: CATSRPDRGWGELFF.

The chain joins TRBV7-9 to TRBJ2-7, with 10 bases matching TRBD1. The CDR3 covers 16 residues. Germline-derived CDR1 and CDR2 are SEHNR and FQNEAQ (reference sequence). Trimming cost V 4 bases and J 2 bases; bases outside gene matches: 8. This chain's CDR3 is CASSYIRTGGTYEQYF. The CDR3 DNA is TGTGCCAGCAGCTACATCCGGACAGGGGGGACCTACGAGCAGTACTTC. The whole variable domain, filled in from reference TRBV7-9 and TRBJ2-7, reads DTGVSQNPRHKITKRGQNVTFRCDPISEHNRLYWYRQTLGQGPEFLTYFQNEAQLEKSRLLSDRFSAERPKGSFSTLEIQRTEQGDSAMYLCASSYIRTGGTYEQYFGPGTRLTVT.

V is TRBV6-6 and J is TRBJ2-1; weak D call: TRBD2 (6 bases). Trimming removed 0 bases from V and 7 bases from J, with 10 bases in between. The CDR3 has 14 amino acids. From germline, CDR1 is MNHNY and CDR2 SVGAGI (reference sequence). CDR3 residues: CASSYSTGENEQFF. The DNA for the CDR3 is TGTGCCAGCAGTTACTCGACGGGAGAAAATGAGCAGTTCTTC.

The chain recombines TRBV10-3 with TRBJ1-5; the D gene is possibly TRBD1 (6 bases). This CDR3 spans 14 amino acids. Germline CDR1 is ENHRY and CDR2 is SYGVKD. The V end lost 3 bases, the J end lost 2 bases, and 8 bases lay between the germline ends. Here the CDR3 DNA reads TGTGCCATCAGTGAAGGGGGGGGCAATCAGCCCCAGCATTTT. Its translation is CAISEGGGNQPQHF.

The rearrangement joins TRBV7-6 to TRBJ2-1, with 15 positions matching TRBD2. V dropped 6 bases and J dropped 10; count of bases not matched to a gene: 7. Germline CDR1 and CDR2: SGHVS and FNYEAQ. The CDR3 is made up of 15 amino acids. CDR3 sequence: CASSRTSGRAEEQFF. Written as DNA, the CDR3 is TGTGCCAGCAGTCGGACTAGCGGGAGGGCCGAAGAGCAGTTCTTC.